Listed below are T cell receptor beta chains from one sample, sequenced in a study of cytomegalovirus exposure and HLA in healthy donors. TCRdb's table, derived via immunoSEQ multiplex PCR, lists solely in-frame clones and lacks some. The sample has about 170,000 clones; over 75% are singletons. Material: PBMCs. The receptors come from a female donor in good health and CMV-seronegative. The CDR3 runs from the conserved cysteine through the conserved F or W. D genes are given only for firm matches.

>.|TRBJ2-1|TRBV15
CATSRERGGPSSYNEQFF
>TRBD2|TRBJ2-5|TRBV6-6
CASSYSSGGFQETQYF
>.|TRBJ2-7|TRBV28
CASSFSGGTYEQYF
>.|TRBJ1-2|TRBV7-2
CASSLELMRGYTF
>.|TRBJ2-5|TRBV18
CASSLGKETQYF
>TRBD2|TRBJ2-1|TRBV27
CASSPLGAGSYNEQFF
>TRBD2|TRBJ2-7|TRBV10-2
CASSEGLAGGEQYF
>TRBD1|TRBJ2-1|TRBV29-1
CSVTRTGRNEQFF
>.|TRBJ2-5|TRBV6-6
CASRRGSETQYF
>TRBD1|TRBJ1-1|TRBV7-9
CASNRGKDTEAFF
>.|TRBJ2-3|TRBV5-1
CASSLSSPPGTDTQYF
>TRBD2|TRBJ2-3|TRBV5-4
CASRTGAGGSTDTQYF
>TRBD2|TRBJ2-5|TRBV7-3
CASSLGIAGGRETQYF
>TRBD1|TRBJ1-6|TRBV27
CASSFGTGSPLHF
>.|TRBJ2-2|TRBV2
CASSERGNSNTGELFF
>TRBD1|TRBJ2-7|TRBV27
CASRFRTGGNYEQYF
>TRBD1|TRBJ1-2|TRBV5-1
CASSAGTGGGYGYTF
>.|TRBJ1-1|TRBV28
CASSLFQGTGEAFF
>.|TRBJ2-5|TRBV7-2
CASSFLSQETQYF
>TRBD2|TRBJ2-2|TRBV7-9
CASSLMRGGNHGELFF
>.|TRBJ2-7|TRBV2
CASTLRGGQTRLEQYF
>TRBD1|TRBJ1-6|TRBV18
CASSPDRGYNSPLHF
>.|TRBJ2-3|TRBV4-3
CASSQSFNLPTDTQYF
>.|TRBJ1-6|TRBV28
CASSLSVDYNSPLHF
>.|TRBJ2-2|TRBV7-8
CASSLSIQGFTGELFF
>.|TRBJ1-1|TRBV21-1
CASSKGGQGGTEAFF
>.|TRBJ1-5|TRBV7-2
CASSLARGQPQHF
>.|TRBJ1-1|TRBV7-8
CASSLTGGVNTEAFF
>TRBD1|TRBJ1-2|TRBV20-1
CSARTGYGYTF
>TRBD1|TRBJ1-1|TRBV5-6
CASSATGQGRGEAFF
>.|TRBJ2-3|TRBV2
CAIPGRDTQYF
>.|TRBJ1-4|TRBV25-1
CASRGTGIATNEKLFF
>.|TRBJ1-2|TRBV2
CASSESQFNYGYTF
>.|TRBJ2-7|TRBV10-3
CAIRLDSGTPSYEQYF
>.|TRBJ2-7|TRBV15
CATSREMAGASYEQYF
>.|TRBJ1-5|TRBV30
CAWSSAGASNQPQHF
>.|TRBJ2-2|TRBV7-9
CASSLGLGELFF
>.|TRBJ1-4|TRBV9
CASSVDGGGTNEKLFF
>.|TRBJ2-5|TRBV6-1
CASSEVTTGGGAQYF
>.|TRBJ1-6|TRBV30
CAWSVGGQSYNSPLHF
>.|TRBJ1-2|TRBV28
CASSLFRVGYTF
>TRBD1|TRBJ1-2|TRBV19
CASSTGGAPGYTF
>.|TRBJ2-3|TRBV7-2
CASSPFTGAIADTQYF
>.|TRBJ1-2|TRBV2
CATDSSSNYGYTF